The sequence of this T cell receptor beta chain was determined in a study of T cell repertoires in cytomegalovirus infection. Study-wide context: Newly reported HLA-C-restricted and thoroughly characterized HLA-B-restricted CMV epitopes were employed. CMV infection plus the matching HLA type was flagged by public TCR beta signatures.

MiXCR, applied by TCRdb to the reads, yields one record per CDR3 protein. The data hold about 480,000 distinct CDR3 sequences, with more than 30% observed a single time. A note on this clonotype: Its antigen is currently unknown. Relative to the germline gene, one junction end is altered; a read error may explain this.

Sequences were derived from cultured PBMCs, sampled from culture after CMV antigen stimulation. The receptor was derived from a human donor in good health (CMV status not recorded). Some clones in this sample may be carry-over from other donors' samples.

The CDR3 reads CASNQDQGIYRDPYEQYF. Written as DNA, the CDR3 is TGTGCCAGCAACCAAGATCAAGGGATCTACCGCGACCCCTACGAGCAGTACTTC. J is TRBJ2-7 and V is TRBV14; unclear D gene. Germline V CDR1 and CDR2: SGHDN, FVKESK. The length of the CDR3 is 18 residues. Full variable domain (outside the CDR3, taken from reference TRBV14 and TRBJ2-7): EAGVTQFPSHSVIEKGQTVTLRCDPISGHDNLYWYRRVMGKEIKFLLHFVKESKQDESGMPNNRFLAERTGGTYSTLKVQPAELEDSGVYFCASNQDQGIYRDPYEQYFGPGTRLTVT.